This T cell receptor beta chain is drawn from a study of blood T cell repertoires in COVID-19. Sequencing was performed with immunoSEQ multiplex PCR; in TCRdb, only in-frame clones are kept and a portion is missing. The sample carries 90,000 to 100,000 clones, roughly 80% recorded once. This CDR3 spans 14 amino acids. Germline lookup yields CDR1 SGHTA and CDR2 FQGNSA. The germline V and J ends were trimmed by 1 base and 5 bases, with 9 bases remaining between them. V usage is TRBV7-2 and J usage is TRBJ1-5, with D unresolved. The material sequenced was peripheral blood. This TCR came from a man aged 55-75 years with acute or convalescent COVID-19. CDR3 region: CASSLVEGYQPQHF. In nucleotides, the CDR3 is TGTGCCAGCAGCTTAGTTGAGGGATATCAGCCCCAGCATTTT.